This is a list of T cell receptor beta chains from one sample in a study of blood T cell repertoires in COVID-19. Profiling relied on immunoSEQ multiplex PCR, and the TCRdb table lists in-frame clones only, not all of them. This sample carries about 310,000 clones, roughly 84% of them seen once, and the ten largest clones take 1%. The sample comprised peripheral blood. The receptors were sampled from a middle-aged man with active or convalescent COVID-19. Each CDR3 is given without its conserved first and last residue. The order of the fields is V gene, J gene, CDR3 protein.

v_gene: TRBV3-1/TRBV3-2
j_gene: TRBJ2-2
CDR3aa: ASSLSTGELF

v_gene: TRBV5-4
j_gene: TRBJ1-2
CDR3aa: ASSPGTGGVVYGYT

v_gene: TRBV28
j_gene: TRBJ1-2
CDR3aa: ASSLVSTGARGYT

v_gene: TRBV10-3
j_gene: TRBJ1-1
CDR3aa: AISERQGYTEAF

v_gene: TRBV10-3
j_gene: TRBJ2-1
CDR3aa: AISAGTSYNEQF

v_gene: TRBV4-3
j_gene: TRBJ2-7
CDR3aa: ASSHIHRGGYEQY

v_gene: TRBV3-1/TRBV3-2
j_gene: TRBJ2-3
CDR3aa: ASSQGSNTQY

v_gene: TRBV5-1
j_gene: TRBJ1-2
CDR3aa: ASSLGQGEDGYT

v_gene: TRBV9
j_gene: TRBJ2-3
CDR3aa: ASSVAGGFTDTQY

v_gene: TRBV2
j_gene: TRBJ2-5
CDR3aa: ASSVQQETQY

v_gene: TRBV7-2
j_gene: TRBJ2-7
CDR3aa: ASSLKGSYEQY

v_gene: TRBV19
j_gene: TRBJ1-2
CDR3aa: ASSIWRGRSGYT

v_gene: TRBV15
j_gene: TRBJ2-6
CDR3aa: ATSRVMAGGVTGANVLT

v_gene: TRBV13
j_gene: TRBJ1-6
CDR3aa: ASSLVRGQNSPLH

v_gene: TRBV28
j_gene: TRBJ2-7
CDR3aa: ASSTQGRWY

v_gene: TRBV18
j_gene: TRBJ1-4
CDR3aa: ASSEQGAGEKLF

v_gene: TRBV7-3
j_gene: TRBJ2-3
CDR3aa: ASSLVNTDTQY

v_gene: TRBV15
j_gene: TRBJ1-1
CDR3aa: ATSIRQGIHTEAF

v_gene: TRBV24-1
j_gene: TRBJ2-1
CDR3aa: ATSAGTGEYSSSYNEQF

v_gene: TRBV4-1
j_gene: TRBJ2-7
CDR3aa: ASSQGQSYDYEQY

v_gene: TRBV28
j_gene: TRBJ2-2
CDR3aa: ASSMLTGGTGELF

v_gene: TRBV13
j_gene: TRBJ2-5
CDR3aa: ASSSGIQETQY

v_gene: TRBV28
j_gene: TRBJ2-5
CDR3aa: ASSWGQGLSGETQY

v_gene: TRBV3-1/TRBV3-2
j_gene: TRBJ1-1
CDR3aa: ASSQQGNTEAF

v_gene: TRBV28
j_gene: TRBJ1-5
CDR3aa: ASSFSGQPQH

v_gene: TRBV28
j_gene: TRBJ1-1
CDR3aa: ASSPDRKAEAF

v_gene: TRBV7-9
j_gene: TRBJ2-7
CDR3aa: ASSSTGGSYEQY

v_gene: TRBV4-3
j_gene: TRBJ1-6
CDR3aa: ASSQEVSGSTYNSPLH

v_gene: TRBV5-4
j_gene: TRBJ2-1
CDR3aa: ASSLPGGVRSNEQF

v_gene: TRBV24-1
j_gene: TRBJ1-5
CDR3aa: ATSDATGVRDQPQH